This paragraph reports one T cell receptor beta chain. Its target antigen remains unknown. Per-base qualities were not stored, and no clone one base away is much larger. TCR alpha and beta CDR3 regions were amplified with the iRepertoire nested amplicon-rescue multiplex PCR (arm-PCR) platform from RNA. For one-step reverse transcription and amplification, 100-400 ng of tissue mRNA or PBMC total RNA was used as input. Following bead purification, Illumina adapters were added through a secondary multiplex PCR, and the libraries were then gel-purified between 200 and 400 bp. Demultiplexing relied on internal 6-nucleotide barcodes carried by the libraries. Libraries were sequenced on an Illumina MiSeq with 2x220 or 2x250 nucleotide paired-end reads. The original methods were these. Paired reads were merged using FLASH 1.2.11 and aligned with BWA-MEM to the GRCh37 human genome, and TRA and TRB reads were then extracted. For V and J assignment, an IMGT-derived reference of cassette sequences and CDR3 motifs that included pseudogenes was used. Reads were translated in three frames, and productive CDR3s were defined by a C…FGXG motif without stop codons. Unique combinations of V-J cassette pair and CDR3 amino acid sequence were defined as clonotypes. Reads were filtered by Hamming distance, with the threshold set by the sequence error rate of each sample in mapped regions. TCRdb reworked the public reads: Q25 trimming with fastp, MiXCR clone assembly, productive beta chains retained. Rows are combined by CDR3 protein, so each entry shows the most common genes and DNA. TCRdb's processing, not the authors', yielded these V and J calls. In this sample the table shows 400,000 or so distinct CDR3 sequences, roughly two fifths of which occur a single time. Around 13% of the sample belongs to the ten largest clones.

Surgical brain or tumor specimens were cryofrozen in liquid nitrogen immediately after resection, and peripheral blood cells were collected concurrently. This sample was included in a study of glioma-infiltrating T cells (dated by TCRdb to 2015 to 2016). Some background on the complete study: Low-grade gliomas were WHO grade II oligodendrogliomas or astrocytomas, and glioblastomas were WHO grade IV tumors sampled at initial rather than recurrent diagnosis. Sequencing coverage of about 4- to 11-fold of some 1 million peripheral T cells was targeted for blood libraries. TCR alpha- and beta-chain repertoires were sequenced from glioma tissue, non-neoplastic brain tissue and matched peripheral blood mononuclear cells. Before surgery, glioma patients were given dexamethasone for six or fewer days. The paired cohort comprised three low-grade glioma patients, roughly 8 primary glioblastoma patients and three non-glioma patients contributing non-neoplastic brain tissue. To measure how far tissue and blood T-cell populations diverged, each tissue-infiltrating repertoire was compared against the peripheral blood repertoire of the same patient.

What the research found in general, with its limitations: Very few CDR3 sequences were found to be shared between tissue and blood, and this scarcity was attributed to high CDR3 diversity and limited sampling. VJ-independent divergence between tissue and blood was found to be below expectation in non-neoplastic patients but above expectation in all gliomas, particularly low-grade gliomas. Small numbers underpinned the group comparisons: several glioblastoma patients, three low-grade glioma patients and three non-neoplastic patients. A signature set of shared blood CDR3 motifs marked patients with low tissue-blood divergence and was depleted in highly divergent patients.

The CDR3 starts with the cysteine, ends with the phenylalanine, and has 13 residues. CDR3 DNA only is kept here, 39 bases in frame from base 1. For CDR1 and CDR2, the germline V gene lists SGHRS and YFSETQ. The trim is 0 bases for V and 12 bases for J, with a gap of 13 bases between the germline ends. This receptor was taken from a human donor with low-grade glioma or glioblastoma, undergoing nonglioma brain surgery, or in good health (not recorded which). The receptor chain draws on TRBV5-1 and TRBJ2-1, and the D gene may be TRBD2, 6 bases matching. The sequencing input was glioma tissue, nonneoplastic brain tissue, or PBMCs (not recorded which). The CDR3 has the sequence CASSLDTGTPQFF. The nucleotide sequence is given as TGCGCCAGCAGCTTGGACACCGGGACTCCGCAGTTCTTC.